These T cell receptor beta chains were read from a single sample in a study of blood T cell repertoires in COVID-19. Clones were sequenced by immunoSEQ multiplex PCR, and TCRdb holds only the in-frame ones, with some missing. The sample includes approximately 270,000 clones, 70% to 90% of them seen just once. The sequenced material came from peripheral blood. The receptor set was obtained from a woman aged 65 to 85 with acute or convalescent COVID-19. Both conserved end residues are part of each CDR3. A D gene is named only where the DNA matches it firmly. The listing skips clone size in some rows; elsewhere it reads once, few, many or a size class.

v_gene	d_gene	abundance	j_gene	CDR3nt	CDR3aa
TRBV5-1	-	-	TRBJ1-4	TGCGCCAGCAGCTTGGTTGGACAGCTTAATGAAAAACTGTTTTTT	CASSLVGQLNEKLFF
TRBV10-3	-	-	TRBJ2-1	TGTGCCACCAGGGGGGAGGGTGAGCAGTTCTTC	CATRGEGEQFF
TRBV7-2	-	-	TRBJ1-5	TGTGCCAGCAGCTTGCGGGCCCAGCCCCAGCATTTT	CASSLRAQPQHF
TRBV7-9	TRBD2	-	TRBJ2-5	TGTGCCAGCAGCCCCGTGTTAGCGGGGGGGCAAGAGACCCAGTACTTC	CASSPVLAGGQETQYF
TRBV7-9	-	once	TRBJ1-6	TGTGCCAGCAGCTCCTCCAGGGATCATCCACCCCTCCACTTT	CASSSSRDHPPLHF
TRBV23-1	-	-	TRBJ1-2	TGCGCCAGCAAGGGGGTTGGCGGTCGCTACACCTTC	CASKGVGGRYTF
TRBV28	TRBD1	-	TRBJ1-4	TGTGCCAGCAGCCCTGGACAGGGAAAGATTTCGGCTAATGAAAAACTGTTTTTT	CASSPGQGKISANEKLFF
TRBV29-1	-	-	TRBJ1-1	TGCAGCGTTGGGGAGGGGATGAACACTGAAGCTTTCTTT	CSVGEGMNTEAFF
TRBV12-3/TRBV12-4	-	-	TRBJ1-2	TGTGCCAGCAGTTTCGGAGGAGACGGCTACACCTTC	CASSFGGDGYTF
TRBV6-4	TRBD1	-	TRBJ1-2	TGTGCCAGCAGGCCGGACAGGGCGGGCGGCTACACCTTC	CASRPDRAGGYTF
TRBV3-1/TRBV3-2	-	-	TRBJ2-3	TGTGCCAGCAGTCTCTACCCGGCGACTAGCACAGATACGCAGTATTTT	CASSLYPATSTDTQYF
TRBV11-2	-	-	TRBJ1-2	TGTGCCAGCAGCTTAGATCGGGACACCGGCTACACCTTC	CASSLDRDTGYTF
TRBV15	TRBD1	-	TRBJ1-5	TGTGCCACCAGCAGAGATTGGGACAGGGCCTATCAGCCCCAGCATTTT	CATSRDWDRAYQPQHF
TRBV18	-	-	TRBJ1-3	TGTGCCAGCTCACCAGTACCGTCCGGGGACACCATATATTTT	CASSPVPSGDTIYF
TRBV3-1/TRBV3-2	-	-	TRBJ1-2	TGTGCCAGCAGCCAAGGGGGAGGGGACTATGGCTACACCTTC	CASSQGGGDYGYTF
TRBV3-1/TRBV3-2	-	-	TRBJ2-7	TGTGTCAGCAGCCAAAAGAGTGTCTCCTACGAGCAGTACTTC	CVSSQKSVSYEQYF
TRBV9	TRBD2	once	TRBJ2-2	TGTGCCAGCAGCACCCAGGGACTAGCGGCCGGGGAGCTGTTTTTT	CASSTQGLAAGELFF
TRBV5-4	TRBD1	-	TRBJ1-2	TGTGCCAGCAGCAGGGGACAGGGGAACTATGGCTACACCTTC	CASSRGQGNYGYTF
TRBV7-2	TRBD2	-	TRBJ2-3	TGTGCCAGCAGCCTCGGGGGGTCGCGCACAGATACGCAGTATTTT	CASSLGGSRTDTQYF
TRBV5-5	-	-	TRBJ1-1	TGTGCCAGCAGGCGCCCGTGGACAGCCGGATCTGAAGCTTTCTTT	CASRRPWTAGSEAFF
TRBV5-4	-	-	TRBJ2-2	TGTGCCAGCAGCCCGCGAGAAGACTCCGGGGAGCTGTTTTTT	CASSPREDSGELFF
TRBV5-1	-	-	TRBJ2-5	TGCGCCAGGCCTAGGGGGACCCAGTACTTC	CARPRGTQYF
TRBV9	-	few	TRBJ1-1	TGTGCCAGCAGCGTAGCTTCAGGGGTCTCAAACACTGAAGCTTTCTTT	CASSVASGVSNTEAFF
TRBV3-1/TRBV3-2	-	few	TRBJ2-1	TGTGCCAGCAGCCAAGGGCTGAATGAGCAGTTCTTC	CASSQGLNEQFF
TRBV9	-	-	TRBJ1-3	TGTGCCAGCAGTCGACAGAACTCTGGAAACACCATATATTTT	CASSRQNSGNTIYF
TRBV5-4	-	-	TRBJ2-5	TGTGCCAGCAGCGACAGCCAAGAGACCCAGTACTTC	CASSDSQETQYF
TRBV5-1	-	-	TRBJ2-5	TGCGCCAGCAGCTTGGCGGGGGTCGGGGAGACCCAGTACTTC	CASSLAGVGETQYF
TRBV3-1/TRBV3-2	-	-	TRBJ2-7	TGTGCCAGCAGCGCCAGTCCCGCATACGAGCAGTACTTC	CASSASPAYEQYF
TRBV5-4	-	-	TRBJ1-2	TGTGCCAGCAGCCTTCCCACCGGGACACCATACTATGGCTACACCTTC	CASSLPTGTPYYGYTF
TRBV6-1	-	-	TRBJ1-6	TGTGCCAGCAGTGGGGGAGGGGTCACTCTAGGATCACCCCTCCACTTT	CASSGGGVTLGSPLHF
TRBV5-4	-	-	TRBJ2-1	TGTGCCAGCAGCTTGTACTCGGGGGTCCCCTACAATGAGCAGTTCTTC	CASSLYSGVPYNEQFF
TRBV7-9	-	-	TRBJ2-1	TGTGCCAGCAGCTTAGGCAGCTACAATGAGCAGTTCTTC	CASSLGSYNEQFF
TRBV5-4	TRBD2	-	TRBJ2-1	TGTGCCAGCAGCTTCGGGGGGAGCTCCTACAATGAGCAGTTCTTC	CASSFGGSSYNEQFF
TRBV6-4	-	-	TRBJ2-6	TGTGCCAGCCGTACAGACTCTGGGGCCAACGTCCTGACTTTC	CASRTDSGANVLTF
TRBV5-6	TRBD1	-	TRBJ1-2	TGTGCCAGCATCTCAGGGGGAGTCGATGGCTACACCTTC	CASISGGVDGYTF
TRBV3-1/TRBV3-2	-	-	TRBJ1-6	TGTGCCAGCAGCCAAGATGTTGCAGGGGCGGTACGGTCACCCCTCCACTTT	CASSQDVAGAVRSPLHF
TRBV3-1/TRBV3-2	TRBD1	-	TRBJ2-1	TGTGCCAGCAGCCAAGGTACAGGGGGCTTCGATGAGCAGTTCTTC	CASSQGTGGFDEQFF
TRBV4-1	-	-	TRBJ1-5	TGCGCCAGCAGTCCCGGACTGAATCAGCCCCAGCATTTT	CASSPGLNQPQHF
TRBV27	-	-	TRBJ1-2	TGTGCCAGCAGGTCCCAGGGCCCCACCTCCTACACCTTC	CASRSQGPTSYTF
TRBV5-1	-	-	TRBJ1-3	TGCGCCAGCAGCTTGGGAACAGACTCTGGAAACACCATATATTTT	CASSLGTDSGNTIYF
TRBV18	TRBD1	-	TRBJ2-7	TGTGCCAGCTCGCGGGACAGGGTAAGGTCCTACGAGCAGTACTTC	CASSRDRVRSYEQYF
TRBV5-1	TRBD1	-	TRBJ1-6	TGCGCCAGCAGCTCTGTACCGGGACAGGGAAATGGGAATTCACCCCTCCACTTT	CASSSVPGQGNGNSPLHF